What follows describes a single T cell receptor beta chain. The antigen remains unidentified. The data were taken from a study of cytomegalovirus exposure and HLA in healthy donors. This CDR3 is 15 amino acids long. Germline-derived CDR1 and CDR2 are ENHRY and SYGVKD. V gave up 0 bases and J gave up 3 bases, with 12 bases separating them. Study results and caveats: Per published reports, the classifier diagnosed cytomegalovirus status with high specificity and sensitivity. The authors confirmed in vitro that a few CMV-associated chains were specific for CMV antigens. The tendency of first-cohort TCR clusters to co-occur in the 90 to 150 validation repertoires emerged from a later analysis.

Generated by immunoSEQ multiplex PCR, the TCRdb table keeps only in-frame clones and is missing some. The sample yields 150,000 to 200,000 clones, approximately 96% seen once. The chain has TRBV10-3 and TRBJ2-7; D uncertain. The sample taken for sequencing was PBMCs. This clonotype was obtained from a woman younger than 35 in good health and CMV-seronegative. The CDR3 reads CAISESDAPGYEQYF. CDR3 nucleotide sequence: TGTGCCATCAGTGAGTCCGATGCCCCAGGCTACGAGCAGTACTTC.